This T cell receptor (beta chain) was sequenced in a study of blood T cell repertoires in COVID-19. Germline assignment: CDR1 LGHNA and CDR2 YSLEER. The CDR3 extends over 16 amino acids. V lost 2 bases, J lost 3 bases, and 7 bases stayed unmatched. Enrollees, about 18 to 95 years old, lived in approximately 24 US areas. This clone has just one count. The protocol was immunoSEQ multiplex PCR, while the TCRdb copy is restricted to in-frame clones and leaves out a portion. The sample lists 310,000 or so clones; about 88% were seen once. The gene calls are TRBV4-3 and TRBJ2-7, with 10 nucleotides matching TRBD2. Sequences were obtained from PBMCs or T cells enriched from blood (not recorded which). This clonotype was obtained from a woman aged 35 to 49 who had recovered from COVID-19. CDR3 in amino acids: CASSQYLAGDRYEQYF. The DNA of the CDR3 is TGCGCCAGCAGCCAATACCTAGCGGGGGACCGCTACGAGCAGTACTTC.